The rows below give T cell receptor beta chains drawn from one sample of a study of beta chain features in type 1 diabetes. Data came from immunoSEQ multiplex PCR; TCRdb stores just in-frame clones and leaves some out. The sample lists almost 250,000 clones, 12% to 15% seen once, with 0.026% in the top ten. Sequenced sample: naive CD4+ T cells from blood. The receptors here all came from a middle-aged woman in good health. CDR3s leave out the opening cysteine and the closing phenylalanine or tryptophan. The order of the fields is J gene, CDR3 length, V gene, D gene, CDR3 protein. A D gene is named only where the DNA matches it firmly.

TRBJ2-3	15	TRBV4-1	TRBD2	ASRGLAGDKRADTQY
TRBJ2-7	17	TRBV11-2	TRBD2	ASSSAGTSGGRAPYEQY
TRBJ2-3	14	TRBV6-4	TRBD2	ASSDFGGGRTDTQY
TRBJ1-2	13	TRBV5-1	NA	ASSSGQMLNYGYT
TRBJ1-1	11	TRBV9	TRBD1	ASRGTVNTEAF
TRBJ2-3	13	TRBV27	TRBD2	ASSLRRGYTDTQY
TRBJ1-1	12	TRBV5-1	NA	ASKQGRGNTEAF
TRBJ2-7	12	TRBV19	NA	ASSRTASSYEQY
TRBJ2-7	13	TRBV5-6	TRBD1	ASSFGDRATYEQY
TRBJ1-2	10	TRBV9	NA	ASSVVPYGYT
TRBJ2-7	12	TRBV10-3	NA	AISAHRDTYEQY
TRBJ2-7	11	TRBV5-4	NA	ASSGQLGYEQY
TRBJ2-7	13	TRBV5-1	TRBD1	ASSSQGVIPYEQY
TRBJ2-3	15	TRBV4-1	NA	ASSQVAAQGASSTQY